A selection of T cell receptor beta chains follows, all from one sample in a study of CD8 T cells in ankylosing spondylitis. TCRdb re-called the 5' RACE reads through MiXCR, storing one row per CDR3 protein. The sample lists some 840,000 distinct CDR3 sequences, 12% occurring once. The sample comprised blood, either unsorted or a sorted T cell fraction (not recorded which). The receptors shown here come from a male donor with ankylosing spondylitis. Both conserved end residues are part of each CDR3. Fields, in order: D gene, V gene, clone size, J gene, CDR3 protein, CDR3 DNA. A D gene is named only where the DNA matches it firmly. Size is stated for part of the rows, as once, few or many counts, or as a class when the clone is expanded.

TRBD1,TRBV12-3/TRBV12-4,few,TRBJ1-2,CASSWRGRSGYTF,TGTGCCAGCAGTTGGAGGGGGCGGAGTGGCTACACCTTC
NA,TRBV29-1,many,TRBJ2-5,CSVEHSPRETQYF,TGCAGCGTTGAGCATTCTCCCAGAGAGACCCAGTACTTC
TRBD1,TRBV7-2,NA,TRBJ2-1,CASSLVTGTGYNEQFF,TGTGCCAGCAGCTTAGTGACCGGGACAGGATACAATGAGCAGTTCTTC
NA,TRBV29-1,NA,TRBJ2-7,CGVGDWGVRGSEQYF,TGCGGCGTTGGAGATTGGGGGGTTAGGGGCAGCGAGCAGTACTTC
NA,TRBV6-5,few,TRBJ2-5,CASSYSSSDGQETQYF,TGTGCCAGCAGTTACTCGTCAAGTGATGGCCAAGAGACCCAGTACTTC
TRBD2,TRBV28,few,TRBJ2-1,CASSSAGANIGPEQFF,TGTGCCAGCAGTTCAGCGGGGGCAAACATCGGGCCTGAGCAGTTCTTC
NA,TRBV21-1,NA,TRBJ2-3,CASSKGGSTDTDTQYF,TGTGCCAGCAGCAAAGGGGGTTCTACTGACACAGATACGCAGTATTTT
NA,TRBV7-2,NA,TRBJ1-6,CASSLVILADSPLHF,TGTGCCAGCAGCTTAGTAATCTTGGCCGATTCACCCCTCCACTTT
TRBD1,TRBV20-1,NA,TRBJ1-1,CSARDPRTGQYTEAFF,TGCAGTGCTAGAGACCCCAGGACAGGGCAGTACACTGAAGCTTTCTTT
NA,TRBV20-1,NA,TRBJ1-1,CSARVNSGAFF,TGCAGTGCTAGAGTAAACTCTGGAGCTTTCTTT
TRBD1,TRBV28,NA,TRBJ2-4,CASSIAGTGRNIQYF,TGTGCCAGCAGTATTGCCGGGACAGGGCGAAACATTCAGTACTTC
NA,TRBV19,many,TRBJ2-7,CASSKDSYEQYF,TGTGCCAGTAGTAAGGACAGCTACGAGCAGTACTTC
NA,TRBV29-1,many,TRBJ1-1,CSVWDGDTEAFF,TGCAGCGTTTGGGACGGCGACACTGAAGCTTTCTTT
NA,TRBV7-2,many,TRBJ1-1,CASSFGQGHTEAFF,TGTGCCAGCAGCTTCGGGCAGGGTCACACTGAAGCTTTCTTT
NA,TRBV6-5,few,TRBJ1-5,CASSYSLTLSNQPQHF,TGTGCCAGCAGTTACTCTTTGACGTTAAGCAATCAGCCCCAGCATTTT
TRBD1,TRBV4-3,few,TRBJ2-3,CASSHDRGGHSFTDTQYF,TGCGCCAGCAGCCATGACAGGGGGGGCCATTCTTTCACAGATACGCAGTATTTT
TRBD1,TRBV29-1,many,TRBJ2-1,CSVVNRGPYNEQFF,TGCAGCGTTGTGAACAGGGGACCCTACAATGAGCAGTTCTTC
NA,TRBV12-3/TRBV12-4,few,TRBJ2-1,CASSLGGAPLQNEQFF,TGTGCCAGCAGTTTAGGAGGAGCCCCCCTACAGAATGAGCAGTTCTTC
NA,TRBV2,NA,TRBJ2-1,CASSVQGKSSYNEQFF,TGTGCCAGCAGTGTCCAGGGCAAGAGCTCCTACAATGAGCAGTTCTTC
NA,TRBV28,few,TRBJ1-2,CASSGGERGNYGYTF,TGTGCCAGCAGCGGAGGGGAGAGGGGGAACTATGGCTACACCTTC
NA,TRBV20-1,many,TRBJ1-1,CSARYQEAAFF,TGCAGTGCTAGGTACCAGGAGGCAGCTTTCTTT
NA,TRBV7-2,many,TRBJ1-1,CASSKRRSTEAFF,TGTGCCAGCAGCAAGCGAAGGTCCACTGAAGCTTTCTTT
NA,TRBV29-1,few,TRBJ2-7,CSVGTQGFGGEQYF,TGCAGCGTTGGAACACAAGGATTTGGCGGTGAGCAGTACTTC
TRBD1,TRBV4-3,few,TRBJ2-7,CASSHTGGEQYF,TGCGCCAGCAGCCATACAGGGGGTGAGCAGTACTTC
NA,TRBV20-1,NA,TRBJ1-1,CSAGSGFRGEAFF,TGCAGTGCCGGATCCGGTTTTCGGGGTGAAGCTTTCTTT
NA,TRBV20-1,few,TRBJ2-3,CSARVPRYTDTQYF,TGCAGTGCTAGGGTCCCCCGGTACACAGATACGCAGTATTTT
NA,TRBV6-1,few,TRBJ1-1,CASRTSGWNTEAFF,TGTGCCAGCCGAACCTCGGGTTGGAACACTGAAGCTTTCTTT
NA,TRBV12-3/TRBV12-4,NA,TRBJ2-2,CASSLQRPGELFF,TGTGCCAGCAGCCTCCAGCGGCCCGGGGAGCTGTTTTTT
NA,TRBV20-1,many,TRBJ1-5,CSAMSGSNQPQHF,TGCAGTGCGATGTCGGGAAGCAATCAGCCCCAGCATTTT
NA,TRBV29-1,many,TRBJ2-3,CSVEKDPTDTQYF,TGCAGCGTTGAAAAGGATCCCACAGATACGCAGTATTTT
NA,TRBV7-9,NA,TRBJ1-3,CASSFLSTSGGTIYF,TGTGCCAGCAGCTTCTTGTCCACAAGCGGCGGCACCATATATTTT
TRBD1,TRBV7-9,NA,TRBJ2-2,CASGSVLWDSNTGELFF,TGTGCCAGCGGCTCTGTGCTCTGGGACAGTAACACCGGGGAGCTGTTTTTT
NA,TRBV29-1,NA,TRBJ1-1,CSVRITQGSEAFF,TGCAGCGTCCGGATTACACAGGGATCTGAAGCTTTCTTT
NA,TRBV12-3/TRBV12-4,few,TRBJ2-6,CASSRAFSGSGANVLTF,TGTGCCAGCAGCAGGGCCTTCTCGGGCTCTGGGGCCAACGTCCTGACTTTC
NA,TRBV6-1,few,TRBJ1-1,CASSDWGLAFF,TGTGCCAGCAGCGACTGGGGTCTGGCTTTCTTT
NA,TRBV5-1,NA,TRBJ1-3,CASSYTGVRDTIYF,TGCGCCAGCAGCTATACCGGGGTACGAGACACCATATATTTT
NA,TRBV5-1,many,TRBJ2-7,CASSLGSSSYEQYF,TGCGCCAGCAGCTTAGGCAGTAGCTCCTACGAGCAGTACTTC
NA,TRBV20-1,many,TRBJ2-7,CSAHRVGAHEQYF,TGCAGTGCTCACAGGGTCGGGGCCCACGAGCAGTACTTC
TRBD2,TRBV2,NA,TRBJ2-5,CASSVPSGGVETQYF,TGTGCCAGCAGTGTCCCTAGCGGGGGGGTAGAGACCCAGTACTTC
NA,TRBV5-1,NA,TRBJ2-3,CASRKEGLTDTQYF,TGCGCCAGCAGGAAAGAGGGCCTTACAGATACGCAGTATTTT
NA,TRBV7-8,few,TRBJ1-1,CASSPWVGGAFF,TGTGCCAGCAGCCCTTGGGTGGGTGGGGCTTTCTTT
TRBD2,TRBV20-1,few,TRBJ2-1,CSATLSELAGYNEQFF,TGCAGTGCTACCCTTTCGGAACTAGCGGGTTACAATGAGCAGTTCTTC
TRBD2,TRBV4-1,few,TRBJ2-5,CASSRGLAGRGETQYF,TGCGCCAGCAGCCGAGGACTAGCGGGGCGAGGAGAGACCCAGTACTTC
TRBD1,TRBV12-3/TRBV12-4,many,TRBJ2-2,CASRGQTGWYDTGELFF,TGTGCCAGCAGGGGTCAGACAGGGTGGTACGACACCGGGGAGCTGTTTTTT
NA,TRBV18,NA,TRBJ2-7,CASSPRAASSYEQYF,TGTGCCAGCTCACCAAGGGCGGCGAGCTCCTACGAGCAGTACTTC
NA,TRBV4-2,few,TRBJ1-1,CASSPGYREGTEAFF,TGTGCCAGCAGCCCAGGGTACAGGGAGGGCACTGAAGCTTTCTTT
NA,TRBV19,NA,TRBJ1-1,CASSNRMLGTEAFF,TGTGCCAGTAGTAATCGTATGTTGGGCACTGAAGCTTTCTTT
NA,TRBV6-1,many,TRBJ1-2,CASRTDSFPNGYTF,TGTGCCAGCAGGACCGACAGTTTCCCCAATGGCTACACCTTC
TRBD1,TRBV6-1,few,TRBJ2-5,CASNYRGTGEETQYF,TGTGCCAGCAACTACAGGGGGACAGGGGAAGAGACCCAGTACTTC
NA,TRBV28,few,TRBJ2-7,CASSLSGNRAYEQYF,TGTGCCAGCAGTTTATCTGGGAATAGGGCCTACGAGCAGTACTTC